This note documents a single T cell receptor beta chain sequence. Its cognate antigen is unknown. This record belongs to a study of spatial heterogeneity in lung cancer. Study findings and constraints: Expanded intratumoral alpha and beta TCR counts tracked tumor mutation counts.

MiXCR was run by TCRdb on the 5' RACE reads, yielding one entry per CDR3 protein. Found here are over 25,000 distinct CDR3 sequences, about 7.1% of them singletons; the top ten hold around 24%. Described time point: sample taken at primary tumor resection. The approximately 79 donors had untreated early-stage non-small cell lung cancer. With 4 bases clipped from V and 4 bases from J, the junction kept 8 bases outside the gene matches. The CDR3 runs 15 residues. From germline, CDR1 is SGHKS and CDR2 YYEKEE (reference sequence). This clonotype originated in a male donor with early-stage non-small cell lung cancer. Sequences were derived from lung tumor tissue, sampled at surgery. The chain is built from TRBV5-5 and TRBJ1-5, with 7 bases lining up with TRBD1. Written as DNA, the CDR3 is TGTGCCAGCAGCCCAGGGGGTCAGGCAAATCAGCCCCAGCATTTT. Translation: CASSPGGQANQPQHF.